What follows are 23 T cell receptor beta chains derived from one specimen sequenced in a study of T cell clonality in common variable immunodeficiency. The method was immunoSEQ multiplex PCR; TCRdb's version includes in-frame clones alone and lacks a portion of them. Recorded here are 39,000 or so clones, none singletons. Sequenced: peripheral blood mononuclear cells. The source of these receptors is a person between 18 and 75 years old in good health.

This clone was seen ten or more times. The sequenced fragment ends 3 residues before the CDR3 boundary, so the rest is inferred from the germline J gene. The rearrangement links TRBV20-1 to TRBJ1-6, with a weak D call TRBD1 (5 bases). Looked up from germline, CDR1 is DFQATT and CDR2 is SNEGSKA (reference sequence). Trimming left V 5 bases short and J 3 bases short, with 11 bases between. The CDR3 is 14 amino acids. The CDR3 loop reads CSAARGDYNSPLHF. Partial CDR3 DNA: TGCAGTGCTGCCCGAGGGGACTATAATTCACCC.

This clone was seen a handful of times. Read sequence stops 3 residues before the CDR3 end, and the germline J gene provides the missing end. The V gene is TRBV19, the J gene TRBJ1-5, with a tentative D call TRBD1 (5 bases). There are 15 residues in the CDR3. The germline CDR1 and CDR2 sequences are LNHDA and SQIVND (reference sequence). The V gene lost 4 bases and the J gene lost 5 bases, with 15 bases spanning the gap. CDR3 bases read: TGTGCCAGTAGTACGGGACTCCTTGAGTATCAGCCC. This codes for CASSTGLLEYQP. The full CDR3 protein reads CASSTGLLEYQPQHF.

This clone was seen at least ten times. The read falls 3 residues short of the CDR3 end, and the missing part is taken from the germline J gene. This sequence joins TRBV19 and TRBJ1-1; D remains ambiguous. The V gene's germline CDR1 is LNHDA and CDR2 SQIVND (reference sequence). This CDR3 has 15 residues. Trimming cost V 7 bases and J 0 bases, with 15 bases left between them. CDR3: CASKFSWAMNTEAFF. CDR3 DNA (partial): TGTGCCAGTAAGTTTTCTTGGGCAATGAACACTGAA.

This clone counts as medium-sized (0.01 to 0.1%). The read ends 3 residues before the CDR3 terminus; that terminus is restored from the germline J gene. J is TRBJ2-5 and V is TRBV7-9, with 10 bases matching TRBD1. CDR3 size: 15 residues. V shed 1 base and J 5 bases; nucleotides not matched to a gene: 4. The germline V gene encodes CDR1 SEHNR and CDR2 FQNEAQ (reference sequence). The CDR3 region is CASSLGGTGEETQYF. The CDR3 bases that were read are TGTGCCAGCAGCTTAGGAGGGACAGGGGAGGAGACC.

This clone showed up many times. The read ends 3 residues before the CDR3 terminus; that terminus is restored from the germline J gene. The chain has TRBV5-4 and TRBJ2-1, with a tentative D call TRBD1 (6 bases). CDR1 SGHNT and CDR2 YYREEE come from the germline V gene (reference sequence). The CDR3 runs to 14 residues. The V end was cut by 4 bases, the J end by 7 bases, with 15 bases between. The CDR3 reads CASSQGTYSNEQFF. Partial CDR3 DNA: TGTGCCAGCAGCCAGGGGACCTATTCTAATGAG.

There are a few counts of this clone. The read halts 3 residues ahead of the CDR3 end, with the missing end drawn from the germline J gene. V and J are TRBV7-6 and TRBJ1-3, with 7 positions matching TRBD1. The CDR3 is 16 residues long. V shed 4 bases, J shed 0 bases, and the junction held 6 bases outside the gene matches. Germline V CDR1 and CDR2: SGHVS, FNYEAQ. The CDR3 is CASSSDRTYSGNTIYF. The covered CDR3 bases are TGTGCCAGCAGCTCGGACAGGACTTACTCTGGAAACACC. Combining the CDR3 with reference TRBV7-6 and TRBJ1-3 gives the whole variable domain GAGVSQSPRYKVTKRGQDVALRCDPISGHVSLYWYRQALGQGPEFLTYFNYEAQQDKSGLPNDRFSAERPEGSISTLTIQRTEQRDSAMYRCASSSDRTYSGNTIYFGEGSWLTVV.

This clone has more than one count but fewer than ten. The read terminates 3 residues ahead of where the CDR3 ends, so the germline J gene completes it. J is TRBJ1-1 and V is TRBV18; tentatively, D is TRBD1 (5 bases). CDR1 is KGHSH, CDR2 LQKENI, per germline. The CDR3 has 12 residues. The CDR3 loop reads CASSRGQETAFF. CDR3 DNA (partial): TGTGCCAGCTCACGGGGCCAAGAGACA.

There are many counts of this clone. The CDR3 extends 3 residues past the end of the read, so its final part is completed from the germline J gene. V is TRBV19 and J is TRBJ2-1, with TRBD2 matching 8 bases. The CDR3 covers 15 residues. The germline gives CDR1 LNHDA, CDR2 SQIVND (reference sequence). V lost 5 bases and J lost 0; bases outside the gene matches: 3. CDR3 bases read: TGTGCCAGTAGTTGGGGGACTAGCTCCTACAATGAG. It translates to CASSWGTSSYNE. The whole CDR3 sequence reads CASSWGTSSYNEQFF.

This clone was observed many times. Sequencing ends 3 residues short of the CDR3 end; the germline J gene provides the rest. This chain connects TRBV7-3 to TRBJ1-1, with a tentative D call TRBD1 (5 bases). Trimming took off 4 bases at V and 6 bases at J, with 18 bases between the two ends. CDR3 length: 15 amino acids. Per germline, CDR1 SGHTA and CDR2 FQGTGA. The CDR3 sequence is CASSSNGGLNAEAFF. The sequenced CDR3 bases are TGTGCCAGCAGCTCAAATGGGGGGTTAAACGCTGAA.

This clone has ten or more counts. The sequenced fragment ends 3 residues before the CDR3 boundary, so the rest is inferred from the germline J gene. The V and J genes are TRBV5-1 and TRBJ2-3; 7 bases fit TRBD2. This CDR3 comprises 18 residues. CDR1 and CDR2 (germline): SGHRS, YFSETQ. After removal of 4 bases from V and 2 bases from J, the junction contained 16 bases not matched to a gene. The CDR3 DNA, read in part, is TGCGCCAGCAGCCCTAGAATCGCGACTAGCAGATTCACAGATACG. Amino acid sequence: CASSPRIATSRFTDT. The full CDR3 is CASSPRIATSRFTDTQYF.

This clone came up many times. The DNA ends 3 residues before the CDR3 does, and the rest of the CDR3 is filled in from the germline J gene. The chain has TRBV7-2 and TRBJ2-5, with unresolved D. Germline-derived CDR1 and CDR2 are SGHTA and FQGNSA. V lost 5 bases to trimming and J lost 5 bases, with 6 bases between them. This CDR3 comprises 11 residues. The sequenced part of the CDR3 DNA is TGTGCCAGCAGCCGGCGGGAGACC. Residues: CASSRRET. The CDR3 in its entirety is CASSRRETQYF.

This clone was picked up a small number of times. The read ends 3 residues shy of where the CDR3 ends; the end is completed using the germline J gene. This chain joins TRBV30 and TRBJ1-2, with a tentative D call TRBD1 (6 bases). The germline V gene has CDR1 GTSNPN and CDR2 SVGIG (reference sequence). The CDR3 totals 14 residues. The CDR3 is CAWSVLGGAYDYTF. The CDR3 bases that were read are TGTGCCTGGAGTGTATTGGGGGGGGCCTACGAC.

This clone has just a few counts. The read comes to an end 3 residues before the CDR3 does, leaving the germline J gene to fill in the end. The gene calls are TRBV2 and TRBJ2-1; D is unresolved. The CDR3 has 12 residues. With 10 bases removed from V and 7 bases from J, the gap between germline ends came to 14 bases. Germline V gene lookup returns CDR1 SNHLY and CDR2 FYNNEI. The DNA read from the CDR3 is TGTGCCACCGTGACTCCCCCAAATGAG. Translated: CATVTPPNE. The CDR3 in its entirety is CATVTPPNEQFF. Filled out from reference TRBV2 and TRBJ2-1, the complete variable domain reads EPEVTQTPSHQVTQMGQEVILRCVPISNHLYFYWYRQILGQKVEFLVSFYNNEISEKSEIFDDQFSVERPDGSNFTLKIRSTKLEDSAMYFCATVTPPNEQFFGPGTRLTVL.

This clone has a count of ten or more. The read is 3 residues too short to cover the CDR3 end, so that end is filled in from the germline J gene. V gene TRBV6-2 or TRBV6-3 combines with J gene TRBJ2-1; D might be TRBD1 (6 bases). Germline assignment: CDR1 MNHEY and CDR2 SVGEGT. V lost 7 bases and J 8 bases, leaving 15 bases between the germline ends. The CDR3 spans 13 residues. The covered CDR3 bases are TGTGCCAGCAAGGGACCAGGGGCGTATGAG. It translates to CASKGPGAYE. In full, the CDR3 reads CASKGPGAYEQFF.

This clone was detected ten times or more. The read stops 3 residues short of the end of the CDR3; the missing end is completed from the germline J gene. The rearrangement joins TRBV9 to TRBJ2-3; tentatively, D is TRBD1 (5 bases). Germline CDR1 and CDR2: SGDLS and YYNGEE. The length of the CDR3 is 14 residues. CDR3 protein: CASSTGGVERAQYF. CDR3 DNA, as far as it was read: TGTGCCAGCAGCACAGGTGGGGTCGAGAGAGCG.

In this sample, this clone turned up many times. The read stops 3 residues short of the end of the CDR3; the missing end is completed from the germline J gene. This chain links TRBV19 with TRBJ1-2; D is unresolved. The CDR3 consists of 14 residues. Trimming removed 3 bases from V and 4 bases from J, with 12 bases in between. Germline V gives CDR1 LNHDA, CDR2 SQIVND (reference sequence). Partial CDR3 DNA: TGTGCCAGTAGTATCGACTTAGCCGGCTATGGC. Translation gives CASSIDLAGYG. The full CDR3 is CASSIDLAGYGYTF.

The part of the CDR3 DNA that was read is TGTGCCTGGAGAGACACAGGGGGTACCTATGGT. It is translated as CAWRDTGGTYG. The full CDR3 sequence reads CAWRDTGGTYGQYF. The genes are TRBV30 and TRBJ2-4, with 8 positions matching TRBD1. The DNA ends 3 residues before the CDR3 does, and the rest of the CDR3 is filled in from the germline J gene. The CDR3 sequence is 14 residues long. CDR1 is GTSNPN, CDR2 SVGIG, per germline (reference sequence).

This clone was picked up many times. The read falls 3 residues short of the CDR3 end, and the missing part is taken from the germline J gene. This chain links TRBV20-1 with TRBJ2-1; 10 nucleotides match TRBD2. Germline trimming cut 6 bases from V and 0 bases from J; bases unmatched to any gene: 14. The V gene's germline CDR1 is DFQATT and CDR2 SNEGSKA (reference sequence). The CDR3 is 18 residues long. CDR3 in amino acids: CSAPRELAGWGSYNEQFF. CDR3 DNA (partial): TGCAGTGCCCCCAGGGAACTAGCGGGGTGGGGCTCCTACAATGAG.

This clone has at least ten counts. The read gets to within 3 residues of the CDR3 end, and the germline J gene fills in the rest. The rearrangement uses TRBV27 and TRBJ2-2; 11 bases are shared with TRBD2. Germline V gene lookup returns CDR1 MNHEY and CDR2 SMNVEV (reference sequence). CDR3 length: 19 amino acids. V dropped 4 bases and J dropped 0; count of bases not matched to a gene: 10. CDR3 sequence reads: CASSSTGLAGLPNTGELFF. The DNA read from the CDR3 is TGTGCCAGCAGTTCTACAGGACTAGCGGGCCTCCCGAACACCGGGGAG.

This clone was found many times. The sequenced part of the CDR3 DNA is TGCAGTGCTAGACTTCCCCCCCGAGCGGGAGGGTACAATGAG. Translating it yields CSARLPPRAGGYNE. The entire CDR3 is CSARLPPRAGGYNEQFF. The chain uses TRBV20-1 and TRBJ2-1; 10 nucleotides match TRBD2. The read falls 3 residues short of the CDR3 end, and the missing part is taken from the germline J gene. Germline V lookup: CDR1 DFQATT, CDR2 SNEGSKA (reference sequence). With 2 bases clipped from V and 4 bases from J, the junction kept 11 bases outside the gene matches. This CDR3 region has 17 residues.

This clone was recorded many times. The DNA ends 3 residues before the CDR3 does, and the rest of the CDR3 is filled in from the germline J gene. V and J are TRBV29-1 and TRBJ2-7, with TRBD1 identical over 8 bases. The CDR3 runs to 15 residues. J gave up 0 bases and V 7 bases, and 11 bases lay outside the gene matches. CDR1 and CDR2 from the germline V gene are SQVTM and ANQGSEA. The CDR3 reads CSASGGTGRSYEQYF. The sequenced CDR3 bases are TGCAGCGCTTCCGGAGGGACAGGTCGCTCCTACGAG.

This clone was recorded many times. The read terminates 3 residues ahead of where the CDR3 ends, so the germline J gene completes it. The chain is built from TRBV20-1 and TRBJ2-7; TRBD2 matches 7 bases. Germline CDR1 reads DFQATT; CDR2 reads SNEGSKA (reference sequence). The V and J ends lost 0 bases and 4 bases, in that order; junction bases with no gene match: 12. CDR3 size: 16 residues. The CDR3 here is CSAREVGAGVGYEQYF. CDR3 DNA (partial): TGCAGTGCTAGAGAAGTAGGCGCGGGAGTTGGGTACGAG.

This clone was recorded at least ten times. The sequence runs out 3 residues before the end of the CDR3; the remainder is reconstructed from the germline J gene. The chain is built from TRBV7-9 and TRBJ1-5; D is ambiguous. V was pared by 0 bases and J by 6 bases, with 9 bases between. The germline gives CDR1 SEHNR, CDR2 FQNEAQ (reference sequence). This CDR3 contains 14 residues. Partial CDR3 DNA: TGTGCCAGCAGCTTAGCTGCCCGCGGTCAGCCC. It yields the protein CASSLAARGQP. The CDR3 in its entirety is CASSLAARGQPQHF. Filled out from reference TRBV7-9 and TRBJ1-5, the complete variable domain reads DTGVSQNPRHKITKRGQNVTFRCDPISEHNRLYWYRQTLGQGPEFLTYFQNEAQLEKSRLLSDRFSAERPKGSFSTLEIQRTEQGDSAMYLCASSLAARGQPQHFGDGTRLSIL.